The clone carrying this TCR beta chain was counted a single time. Its antigen is unknown. This sample is drawn from a study of tumor-infiltrating lymphocytes in primary liver carcinoma. The overall study: Participating patients were men and women between 30 and 69 years old. Sequencing of the samples generated roughly 3.5 to 7.13 million productive TCRbeta reads, with similar yields across tissue types. General study findings and limits: No more than about 8-24% of top clones could be seen in all five tumor regions.

It was from about 19-30 mg of unsorted bulk tissue that RNA and DNA were co-extracted. A constant-region primer primed TCR beta cDNA synthesis from around 500 ng of total RNA. Slightly modified ARM-PCR served as the procedure for the TCR beta libraries. These libraries came from three rounds of nested multiplex PCR. TRBV1-TRBV30 forward and Cbeta reverse primers drove the first two approximately 11-cycle rounds. TCRdb processed the multiplex PCR reads anew with MiXCR; each CDR3 protein has one entry. This sample has 100,000 to 120,000 distinct CDR3 sequences, with roughly 85% found just once. Germline CDR1 and CDR2: MNHNS and SASEGT. The ends were cut back, 9 bases at V and 1 base at J, with 18 bases in the middle. The CDR3 runs 15 residues.

What was sequenced was liver tumor tissue from sampling region 3. As to subset: tumor region T3, left-lateral pole. The source of this sequence is a man in his forties with primary liver carcinoma and hepatitis B virus infection. The chain employs TRBV6-1 and TRBJ2-5, with D perhaps TRBD1 (6 bases). The CDR3 here is CARSPDRGGQETQYF. The CDR3 nucleotides are TGTGCCAGAAGTCCAGACCGAGGGGGCCAAGAGACCCAGTACTTC.